This passage covers 27 T cell receptor beta chains from one sample sequenced in a study of shared clonotypes between healthy human individuals. Using immunoSEQ multiplex PCR, the repertoire was profiled, and TCRdb retains in-frame clones only, with some absent. The repertoire holds around 2,100,000 clones, with about 95% as singletons. CD45RO-negative, CCR7-positively selected cells formed the naive CD8 fraction, excluding terminally differentiated effector memory CD45RA+ cells. Material for sequencing was naive CD8+ T cells sorted from blood. All receptors derive from a young man in good health.

This clone was found once. The genes are TRBV5-1 and TRBJ2-1, with 12 bases lining up with TRBD2. The CDR3 runs 17 residues. With V trimmed by 3 bases and J by 5 bases, 9 bases remained unmatched. Germline CDR1 reads SGHRS; CDR2 reads YFSETQ. CDR3 bases: TGCGCCAGCAGCTCGACTAGCGGGGGCCCCCGGGACAATGAGCAGTTCTTC. It encodes CASSSTSGGPRDNEQFF.

The V and J genes are TRBV5-4 and TRBJ2-2; 10 bases fit TRBD2. The CDR3 sequence is 16 residues long. Germline lookup yields CDR1 SGHNT and CDR2 YYREEE (reference sequence). V lost 5 bases to trimming and J lost 3 bases; unmatched junction nucleotides: 7. The CDR3 DNA reads TGTGCCAGCAGTCTCTCTAGCGGGGGCTACACCGGGGAGCTGTTTTTT. Its protein product is CASSLSSGGYTGELFF.

This chain connects TRBV23-1 to TRBJ1-5, with 9 bases identical to TRBD1. TRBV23-1 is given ORF status, its function remaining uncertain. V trimming: 0 bases; J trimming: 0 bases; junction bases outside the gene matches: 12. The CDR3 covers 20 residues. This CDR3 reads CASSQSSEDRGDNSNQPQHF. DNA for the CDR3: TGCGCCAGCAGTCAATCCTCCGAGGACAGGGGAGATAATAGCAATCAGCCCCAGCATTTT.

The chain employs TRBV27 and TRBJ2-7, with D perhaps TRBD1 (6 bases). The V gene's germline CDR1 is MNHEY and CDR2 SMNVEV (reference sequence). This CDR3 has 11 amino acids. With 8 bases removed from V and 7 bases from J, the gap between germline ends came to 12 bases. DNA of the CDR3: TGTGCCAGCTTAGGGGGTAATGAGCAGTACTTC. Encoded protein: CASLGGNEQYF.

Regarding this clone: This sample also contains other DNA sequences that code for the same CDR3. The genes are TRBV7-9 and TRBJ1-1; unclear D gene. Germline CDR1 SEHNR, CDR2 FQNEAQ (reference sequence). The germline V and J ends were trimmed by 5 bases and 4 bases, with 8 bases remaining between them. The CDR3 spans 12 residues. CDR3 sequence: CASSTGGTEAFF. CDR3 nucleotides: TGTGCCAGCAGCACGGGTGGCACTGAAGCTTTCTTT.

This chain connects TRBV11-2 to TRBJ2-3; D gene uncertain. V lost 5 bases, J lost 5 bases, and 5 bases lay in between. The CDR3 runs 11 residues. Germline-derived CDR1 and CDR2 are SGHAT and FQNNGV. The CDR3 region has the DNA TGTGCCAGCAGCCCCCTAGATACGCAGTATTTT. Amino acid sequence: CASSPLDTQYF.

There are a few counts of this clone. The chain has TRBV9 and TRBJ1-6; no clear D. Germline V gives CDR1 SGDLS, CDR2 YYNGEE. This CDR3 contains 13 residues. V lost 0 bases and J 8 bases, leaving 6 bases between the germline ends. The CDR3 region has the DNA TGTGCCAGCAGCGTAGGTTCAGATTCACCCCTCCACTTT. Translating it yields CASSVGSDSPLHF.

The V call is TRBV4-1, the J call TRBJ1-1; tentatively, D is TRBD1 (5 bases). This CDR3 spans 13 amino acids. Looked up from germline, CDR1 is MGHRA and CDR2 is YSYEKL. CDR3 amino acids: CATGRTLNTEAFF. As DNA, the CDR3 is TGCGCAACGGGACGGACCTTGAACACTGAAGCTTTCTTT.

Details on this clone: Other DNA variants within this sample encode the same CDR3. This chain joins TRBV9 and TRBJ2-7; possible D gene TRBD1, 6 bases. Trimming left V 0 bases short and J 1 base short, with 8 bases between. CDR1 and CDR2 (germline): SGDLS, YYNGEE. This CDR3 comprises 14 residues. The DNA of the CDR3 is TGTGCCAGCAGCGTAGGACAGGCATCCTACGAGCAGTACTTC. Amino acids: CASSVGQASYEQYF.

In the case of this clone: Other DNA variants within this sample encode the same CDR3. The chain links TRBV5-4 to TRBJ2-7, with D unclear. Germline V lookup: CDR1 SGHNT, CDR2 YYREEE (reference sequence). V was clipped by 0 bases and J by 0 bases, with 7 bases between them. CDR3 length equals 14 residues. In nucleotides, the CDR3 is TGTGCCAGCAGCTTGGAGTCAGGCTCCTACGAGCAGTACTTC. Translating it yields CASSLESGSYEQYF.

This rearrangement joins TRBV19 to TRBJ1-5, with D possibly matching TRBD1 (6 bases). The CDR3 extends over 18 amino acids. The germline V gene encodes CDR1 LNHDA and CDR2 SQIVND (reference sequence). Between the trimmed V and J ends, which lost 6 bases and 0 bases, there was a span of 21 bases. The chain's CDR3 is CASRGGQSPPYSNQPQHF. The CDR3 nucleotides are TGTGCCAGTAGAGGAGGACAGAGCCCCCCCTATAGCAATCAGCCCCAGCATTTT.

The rearrangement uses TRBV7-8 and TRBJ2-7; TRBD1 matches 8 bases. CDR1 SGHVS and CDR2 FQNEAQ come from the germline V gene. Trimming at V came to 6 bases and at J to 2 bases, leaving 9 bases not matched to a gene. This CDR3 is 15 amino acids long. The CDR3 DNA reads as TGTGCCAGCAGTTACCGACAGGGGAGGACCTACGAGCAGTACTTC. Its translation is CASSYRQGRTYEQYF.

The chain employs TRBV19 and TRBJ1-5, with D perhaps matching TRBD1 (5 bases). The CDR3 covers 14 residues. Trimming stripped 7 bases from V and 1 base from J, with 11 bases between. CDR1 and CDR2 (germline): LNHDA, SQIVND (reference sequence). CDR3 in amino acids: CASMGRQSNQPQHF. The CDR3 DNA is TGTGCCAGTATGGGTCGACAGAGCAATCAGCCCCAGCATTTT.

With respect to this clone: This is likely a read error, given that the CDR3 carries no conserved phenylalanine or tryptophan at its end. It is unclear where the CDR3 begins or ends on the DNA, so no DNA is shown, and the CDR3 is as TCRdb lists it. This chain joins TRBV29-1 and TRBJ1-2; the D call in the table, TRBD1, was not verified against the DNA. The CDR3 length equals 12 residues, ends included. The germline gives CDR1 SQVTM, CDR2 ANQGSEA. Here the CDR3 reads CSVEGSQGNRFS.

The chain carries TRBV11-1 and TRBJ2-5, with TRBD2 matching over 11 bases. The CDR3 covers 13 residues. The germline V gene encodes CDR1 SGHAT and CDR2 FQDESV (reference sequence). The ends lost 6 bases at V and 5 bases at J; junction bases unmatched: 2. DNA of the CDR3: TGTGCCAGCAGTCGGACTAGCGGGGAGACCCAGTACTTC. Amino acid sequence: CASSRTSGETQYF.

The chain has TRBV7-8 and TRBJ1-2; 9 bases fit TRBD1. The CDR3 runs to 19 residues. The ends lost 1 base at V and 6 bases at J; junction bases unmatched: 18. Germline V gene data show CDR1 as SGHVS and CDR2 as FQNEAQ. The CDR3 coding sequence is TGTGCCAGCAGCTTAGATTCCCACACAGGGGGCCCTACCATAGATGGCTACACCTTC. It yields the protein CASSLDSHTGGPTIDGYTF.

The table lists this clone with a count of one. The rearrangement joins TRBV4-3 to TRBJ1-3; a weak D match, TRBD1 (5 bases). CDR1 and CDR2 from the germline V gene are LGHNA and YSLEER. This CDR3 is built from 16 residues. Trimming cost V 0 bases and J 4 bases, with 13 bases left between them. CDR3 sequence (DNA): TGCGCCAGCAGCCAAGATCGTGGGACGGAAGGAAACACCATATATTTT. Protein: CASSQDRGTEGNTIYF.

The rearrangement uses TRBV27 and TRBJ2-7, with TRBD1 matching 8 bases. V lost 4 bases and J lost 7; bases outside the gene matches: 12. Looked up from germline, CDR1 is MNHEY and CDR2 is SMNVEV (reference sequence). CDR3 length: 15 residues. The CDR3: CASSWGPQGAEEQYF. CDR3 coding DNA: TGTGCCAGCAGTTGGGGCCCCCAGGGGGCGGAAGAGCAGTACTTC.

The chain carries TRBV4-1 and TRBJ2-7; 12 nucleotides agree with TRBD2. The V gene's germline CDR1 is MGHRA and CDR2 YSYEKL. Trimming removed 2 bases from V and 9 bases from J; junction bases left unmatched: 11. This CDR3 is built from 16 residues. CDR3: CASSQTSGGPSWGQYF. CDR3 sequence (DNA): TGCGCCAGCAGCCAAACTAGCGGGGGGCCCTCGTGGGGGCAGTACTTC.

This chain joins TRBV7-9 and TRBJ2-1, with 12 nucleotides matching TRBD2. Germline V lookup: CDR1 SEHNR, CDR2 FQNEAQ (reference sequence). The V gene end was trimmed by 1 base and the J gene end by 4 bases; junction bases not matched to a gene: 11. The CDR3 loop spans 19 amino acids. CDR3 in DNA: TGTGCCAGCAGCTTAGACCGGGGTCTAGCGGGGGGGAAATACAATGAGCAGTTCTTC. Translated: CASSLDRGLAGGKYNEQFF. The full variable domain, in which reference TRBV7-9 and TRBJ2-1 provide the parts outside the CDR3, is DTGVSQNPRHKITKRGQNVTFRCDPISEHNRLYWYRQTLGQGPEFLTYFQNEAQLEKSRLLSDRFSAERPKGSFSTLEIQRTEQGDSAMYLCASSLDRGLAGGKYNEQFFGPGTRLTVL.

This chain connects TRBV7-9 to TRBJ1-2; D is unresolved. Per the germline V gene, CDR1 is SEHNR and CDR2 is FQNEAQ (reference sequence). The CDR3 length is 14 residues. Trimming took 5 bases from V and 5 from J, leaving 15 bases between them. Written as DNA, the CDR3 is TGTGCCAGCAGCCTGTTAGACGGTTATTATGGCTACACCTTC. Its protein product is CASSLLDGYYGYTF.

The V and J genes are TRBV5-4 and TRBJ2-1; maybe TRBD1 (6 bases). V was cut by 0 bases and J by 12 bases, with 10 bases left in between. There are 12 residues in the CDR3. Germline V gene data show CDR1 as SGHNT and CDR2 as YYREEE (reference sequence). Here the CDR3 reads CASSLDRVVQFF. For the CDR3, the DNA is TGTGCCAGCAGCTTGGACAGGGTGGTGCAGTTCTTC.

The CDR3 sequence: CATPDGNTGELFF. CDR3 DNA sequence: TGTGCCACTCCGGACGGTAACACCGGGGAGCTGTTTTTT. This sequence joins TRBV6-6 and TRBJ2-2; D is unclear. The V gene lost 10 bases and the J gene lost 2 bases, with 11 bases spanning the gap. Germline assignment: CDR1 MNHNY and CDR2 SVGAGI (reference sequence). The CDR3 is made up of 13 amino acids.

The chain carries TRBV4-3 and TRBJ2-1; D call uncertain. V was shortened by 2 bases and J by 0 bases, with 11 bases between the two germline ends. The CDR3 covers 16 residues. Germline V lookup: CDR1 LGHNA, CDR2 YSLEER. CDR3: CASSQIIDPSYNEQFF. The CDR3 DNA sequence: TGCGCCAGCAGCCAAATAATTGACCCCTCCTACAATGAGCAGTTCTTC.

This sequence joins TRBV7-6 and TRBJ2-5, with D maybe TRBD2 (6 bases). The CDR3 consists of 15 residues. Trimming pared 8 bases from V and 1 base from J, leaving 17 bases between. Germline-derived CDR1 and CDR2 are SGHVS and FNYEAQ. The CDR3 region has the DNA TGTGCCAGCTCGACGAAGGCGGGGCTCCAAGAGACCCAGTACTTC. Amino acids: CASSTKAGLQETQYF.

V is TRBV6-5 and J is TRBJ2-7; D not resolved. CDR3 length: 13 residues. Germline CDR1 reads MNHEY; CDR2 reads SVGAGI. V shed 0 bases and J shed 7 bases, with 10 bases lying between them. The CDR3 loop is CASSYSPGWEQYF. The CDR3 coding sequence is TGTGCCAGCAGTTACTCGCCGGGCTGGGAGCAGTACTTC.

The rearrangement joins TRBV2 to TRBJ2-7; TRBD1 might be the D (6 bases). The V end was cut by 4 bases, the J end by 4 bases, with 14 bases between. The CDR3 contains 14 residues. Germline V gene sequence: CDR1 SNHLY, CDR2 FYNNEI. CDR3 coding DNA: TGTGCCAGCAGTGCACAGGGACGGTTTTACGAGCAGTACTTC. This encodes CASSAQGRFYEQYF.